This T cell receptor (beta chain) was documented in a study of control samples from healthy donors and cancer patients. This clone was seen only once. The CDR3 totals 15 residues. Per germline, CDR1 MGHDK and CDR2 SYGVNS. The V and J ends lost 2 bases and 4 bases respectively, with 14 bases between them. TCRdb's table, derived via immunoSEQ multiplex PCR, lists solely in-frame clones and lacks some. The sample consists of about 410,000 clones, about 93% of them appearing once. The rearrangement links TRBV25-1 to TRBJ1-2; no firm D call. The sequence came from a man in his forties with head and neck cancer. Sequencing used PBMCs. This chain's CDR3 is CASSETALAGYGYTF. CDR3 DNA: TGTGCCAGCAGTGAAACGGCCCTCGCGGGCTATGGCTACACCTTC.